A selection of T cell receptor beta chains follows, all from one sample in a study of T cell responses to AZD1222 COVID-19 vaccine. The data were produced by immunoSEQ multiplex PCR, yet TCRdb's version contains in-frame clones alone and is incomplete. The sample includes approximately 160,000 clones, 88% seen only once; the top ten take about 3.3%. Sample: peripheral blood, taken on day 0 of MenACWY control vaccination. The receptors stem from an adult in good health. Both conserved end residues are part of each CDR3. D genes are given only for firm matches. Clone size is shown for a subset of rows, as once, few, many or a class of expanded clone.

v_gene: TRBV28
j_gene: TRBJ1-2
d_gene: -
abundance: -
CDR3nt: TGTGCCAGCACCCCCACAGGGACTGGCTACACCTTC
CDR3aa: CASTPTGTGYTF

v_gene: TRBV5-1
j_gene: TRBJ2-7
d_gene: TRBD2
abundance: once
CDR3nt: TGCGCCAGCAGCTTGTCGACAGCGGGAGGTCGACGACCCGGCGAGCAGTACTTC
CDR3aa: CASSLSTAGGRRPGEQYF

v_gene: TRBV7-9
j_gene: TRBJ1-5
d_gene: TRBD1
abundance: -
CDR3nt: TGTGCCAGCAGCTTAGGGGCCTCAGGGGGCGATCAGCCCCAGCATTTT
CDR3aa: CASSLGASGGDQPQHF

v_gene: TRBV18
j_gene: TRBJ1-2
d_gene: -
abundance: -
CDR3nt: TGTGCCAGCTCACCGGCAGGGGTCGACTATGGCTACACCTTC
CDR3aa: CASSPAGVDYGYTF

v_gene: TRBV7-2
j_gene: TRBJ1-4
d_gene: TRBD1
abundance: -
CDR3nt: TGTGCCAGCAGCTTCATCAGGGGGTTTAATGAAAAACTGTTTTTT
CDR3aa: CASSFIRGFNEKLFF

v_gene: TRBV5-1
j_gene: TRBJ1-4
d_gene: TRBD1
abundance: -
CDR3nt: TGCGCCAGCAGCAAGGGACAGACCGGAGGTAGTGAAAAACTGTTTTTT
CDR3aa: CASSKGQTGGSEKLFF

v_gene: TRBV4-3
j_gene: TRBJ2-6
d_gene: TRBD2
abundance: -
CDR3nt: TGCGCCAGCAGCCAAGATGGGACTAGCTCTGGGGCCAACGTCCTGACTTTC
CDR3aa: CASSQDGTSSGANVLTF

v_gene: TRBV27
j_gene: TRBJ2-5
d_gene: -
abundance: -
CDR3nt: TGTGCCAGCACTATGGGGGAGACCCAGTACTTC
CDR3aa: CASTMGETQYF

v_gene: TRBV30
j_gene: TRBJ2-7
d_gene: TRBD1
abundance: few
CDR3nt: TGTGCCTGGAGTCGGTTCGGGACAGGTCTCTACGAGCAGTACTTC
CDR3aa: CAWSRFGTGLYEQYF

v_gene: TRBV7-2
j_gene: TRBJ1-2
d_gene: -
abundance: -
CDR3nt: TGTGCCAGCACCCCTGGGCAGTGGCAGGGAGGCTATGGCTACACCTTC
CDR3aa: CASTPGQWQGGYGYTF

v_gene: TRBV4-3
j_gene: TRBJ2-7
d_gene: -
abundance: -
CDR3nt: TGCGCCAGCAGCCAATATTATCCGGGGGACTACGAGCAGTACTTC
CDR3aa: CASSQYYPGDYEQYF

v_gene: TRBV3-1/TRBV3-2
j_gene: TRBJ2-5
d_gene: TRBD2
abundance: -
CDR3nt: TGTGCCAGCAGCCCAAGGACTAGCGAGGAGACCCAGTACTTC
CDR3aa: CASSPRTSEETQYF

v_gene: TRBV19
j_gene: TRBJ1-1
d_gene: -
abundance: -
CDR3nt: TGTGCCAGTAGTACCCAGGCGAACACTGAAGCTTTCTTT
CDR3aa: CASSTQANTEAFF

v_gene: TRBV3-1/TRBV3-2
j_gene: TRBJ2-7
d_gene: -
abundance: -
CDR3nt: TGTGCCAGCAGCCCGGGACGCTACGAGCAGTACTTC
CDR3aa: CASSPGRYEQYF

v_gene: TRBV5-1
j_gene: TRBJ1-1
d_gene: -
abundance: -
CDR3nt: TGCGCCAGCAGCTTGTCAGGGGTGGGGACTGAAGCTTTCTTT
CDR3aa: CASSLSGVGTEAFF

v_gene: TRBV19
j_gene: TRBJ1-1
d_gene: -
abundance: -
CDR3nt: TGTGCCAGTAGTAAAGGGGCAGGCTCGGGGCTCATGAACACTGAAGCTTTCTTT
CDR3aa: CASSKGAGSGLMNTEAFF

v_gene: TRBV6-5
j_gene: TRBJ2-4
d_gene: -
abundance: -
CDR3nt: TGTGCCAGCAGTTACTCGTTTCTGGAGTCCAAAAACATTCAGTACTTC
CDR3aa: CASSYSFLESKNIQYF

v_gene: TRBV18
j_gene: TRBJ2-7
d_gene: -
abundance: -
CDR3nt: TGTGCCAGCTCACCAGGGTTAAGCTACGAGCAGTACTTC
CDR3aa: CASSPGLSYEQYF

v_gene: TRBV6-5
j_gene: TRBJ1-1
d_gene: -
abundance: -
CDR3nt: TGTGCCAGCACCGCGACAAACCAAAGGACTGAAGCTTTCTTT
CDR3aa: CASTATNQRTEAFF

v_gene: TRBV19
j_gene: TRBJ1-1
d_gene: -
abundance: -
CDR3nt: TGTGCCAGTAGTATTGATGGCGGACGGTCGAACACTGAAGCTTTCTTT
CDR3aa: CASSIDGGRSNTEAFF

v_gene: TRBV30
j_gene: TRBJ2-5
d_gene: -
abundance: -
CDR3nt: TGTGCCTGGAGTGATAGAGAGACCCAGTACTTC
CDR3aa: CAWSDRETQYF

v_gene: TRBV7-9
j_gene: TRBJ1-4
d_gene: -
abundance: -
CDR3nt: TGTGCCAGCAGCACGACAGAAAAACTGTTTTTT
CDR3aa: CASSTTEKLFF

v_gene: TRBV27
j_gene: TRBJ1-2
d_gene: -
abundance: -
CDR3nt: TGTGCCAGCAGTTTCGGTTCTGTCTCTGGCTACACCTTC
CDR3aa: CASSFGSVSGYTF

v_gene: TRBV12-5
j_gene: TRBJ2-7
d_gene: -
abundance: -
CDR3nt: TGTGCTAGTGGTTTGGATCGGGGCTACGAGCAGTACTTC
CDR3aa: CASGLDRGYEQYF

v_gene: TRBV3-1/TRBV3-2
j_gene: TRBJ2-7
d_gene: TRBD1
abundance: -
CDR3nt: TGTGCCAGCAGCCTCCGGGACAGCGAATACCCCTACGAGCAGTACTTC
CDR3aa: CASSLRDSEYPYEQYF

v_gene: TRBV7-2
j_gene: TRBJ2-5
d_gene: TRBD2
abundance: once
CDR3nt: TGTGCCAGCAGCTCCCAAGCGGGACCCCAAGAGACCCAGTACTTC
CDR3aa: CASSSQAGPQETQYF

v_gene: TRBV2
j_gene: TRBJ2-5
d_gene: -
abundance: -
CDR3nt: TGTGCCAGCAGTGCGGCCCAAGAGACCCAGTACTTC
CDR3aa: CASSAAQETQYF

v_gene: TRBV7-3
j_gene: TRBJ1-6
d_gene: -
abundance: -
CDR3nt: TGTGCCAGCAGCTTAAATGGGGCTAATTCACCCCTCCACTTT
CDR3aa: CASSLNGANSPLHF

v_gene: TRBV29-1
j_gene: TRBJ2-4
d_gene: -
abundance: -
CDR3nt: TGCAGCGTCCTACATGGGACGAGCATTCAGTACTTC
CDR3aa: CSVLHGTSIQYF